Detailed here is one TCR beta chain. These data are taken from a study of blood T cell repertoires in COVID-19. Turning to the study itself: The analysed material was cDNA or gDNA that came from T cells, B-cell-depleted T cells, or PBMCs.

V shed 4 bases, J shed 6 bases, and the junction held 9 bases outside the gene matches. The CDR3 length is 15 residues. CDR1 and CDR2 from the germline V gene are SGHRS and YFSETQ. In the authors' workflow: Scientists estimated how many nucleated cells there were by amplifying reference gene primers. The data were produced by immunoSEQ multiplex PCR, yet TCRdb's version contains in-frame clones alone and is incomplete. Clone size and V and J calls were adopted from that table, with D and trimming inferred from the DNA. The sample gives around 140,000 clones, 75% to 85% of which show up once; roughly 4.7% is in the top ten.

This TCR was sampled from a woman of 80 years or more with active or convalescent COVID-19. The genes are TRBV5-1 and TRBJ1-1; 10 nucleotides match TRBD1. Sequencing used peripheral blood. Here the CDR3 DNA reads TGCGCCAGCAGCGGGGGACAGGGGAGGGTCGCTGAAGCTTTCTTT. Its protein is CASSGGQGRVAEAFF.